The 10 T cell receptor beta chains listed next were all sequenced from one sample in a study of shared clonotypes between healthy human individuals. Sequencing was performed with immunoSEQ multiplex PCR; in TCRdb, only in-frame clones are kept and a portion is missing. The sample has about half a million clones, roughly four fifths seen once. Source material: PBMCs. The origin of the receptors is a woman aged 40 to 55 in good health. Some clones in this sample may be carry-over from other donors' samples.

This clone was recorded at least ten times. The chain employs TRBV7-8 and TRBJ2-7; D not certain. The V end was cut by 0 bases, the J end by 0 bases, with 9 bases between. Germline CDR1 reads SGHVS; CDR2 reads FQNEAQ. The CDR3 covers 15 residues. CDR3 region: CASSLAPANSYEQYF. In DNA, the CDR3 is TGTGCCAGCAGCTTAGCGCCGGCTAACTCCTACGAGCAGTACTTC.

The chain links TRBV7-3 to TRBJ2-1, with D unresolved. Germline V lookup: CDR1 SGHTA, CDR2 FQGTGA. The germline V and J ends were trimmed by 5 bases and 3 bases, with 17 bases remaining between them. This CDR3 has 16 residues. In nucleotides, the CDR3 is TGTGCCAGCAGCCCGACGGGCGACTGGTTCTACAATGAGCAGTTCTTC. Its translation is CASSPTGDWFYNEQFF.

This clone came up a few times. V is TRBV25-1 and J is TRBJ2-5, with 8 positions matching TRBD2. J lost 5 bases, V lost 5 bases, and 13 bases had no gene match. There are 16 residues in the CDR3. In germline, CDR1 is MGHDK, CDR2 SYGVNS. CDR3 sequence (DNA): TGTGCCAGCAGTTGGGGGCGGGGGACTAGAGCGGAGACCCAGTACTTC. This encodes CASSWGRGTRAETQYF.

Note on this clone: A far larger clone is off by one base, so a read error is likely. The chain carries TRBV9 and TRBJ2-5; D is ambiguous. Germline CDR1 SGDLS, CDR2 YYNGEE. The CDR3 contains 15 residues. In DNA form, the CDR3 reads TGTGCCAGCAGCGTAGAGGCGTTCCCACAAGAGACCCTGTACTTC. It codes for CASSVEAFPQETLYF.

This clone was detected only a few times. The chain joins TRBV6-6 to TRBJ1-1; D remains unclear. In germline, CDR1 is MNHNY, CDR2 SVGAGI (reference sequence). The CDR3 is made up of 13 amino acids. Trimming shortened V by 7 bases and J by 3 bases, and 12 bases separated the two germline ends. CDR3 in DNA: TGTGCCAGCAAAGCTGGTCTCGACACTGAAGCTTTCTTT. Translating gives CASKAGLDTEAFF.

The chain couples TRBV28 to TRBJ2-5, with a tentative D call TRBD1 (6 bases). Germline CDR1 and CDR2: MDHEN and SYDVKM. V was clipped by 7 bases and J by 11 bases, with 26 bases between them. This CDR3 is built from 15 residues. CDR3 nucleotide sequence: TGTGCCAGCACCCCTCTTGGACAGCCCTCGGTGGAGCAGTACTTC. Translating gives CASTPLGQPSVEQYF.

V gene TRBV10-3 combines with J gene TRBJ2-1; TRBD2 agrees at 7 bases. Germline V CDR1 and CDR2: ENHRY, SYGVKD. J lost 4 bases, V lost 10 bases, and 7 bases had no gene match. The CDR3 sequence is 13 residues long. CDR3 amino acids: CATSGTKYNEQFF. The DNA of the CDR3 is TGTGCCACCTCCGGGACTAAGTACAATGAGCAGTTCTTC.

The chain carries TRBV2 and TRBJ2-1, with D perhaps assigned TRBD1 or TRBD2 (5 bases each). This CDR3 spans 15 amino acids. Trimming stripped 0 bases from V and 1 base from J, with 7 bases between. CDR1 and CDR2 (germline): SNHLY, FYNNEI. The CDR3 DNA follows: TGTGCCAGCAGTGAAGCGGGGGTATCCTACAATGAGCAGTTCTTC. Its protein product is CASSEAGVSYNEQFF.

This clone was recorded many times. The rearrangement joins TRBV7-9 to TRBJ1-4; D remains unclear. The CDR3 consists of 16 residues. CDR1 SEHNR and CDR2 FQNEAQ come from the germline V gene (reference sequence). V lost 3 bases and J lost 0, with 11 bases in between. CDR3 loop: CASSFGVGATNEKLFF. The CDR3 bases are TGTGCCAGCAGCTTTGGGGTGGGAGCAACTAATGAAAAACTGTTTTTT.

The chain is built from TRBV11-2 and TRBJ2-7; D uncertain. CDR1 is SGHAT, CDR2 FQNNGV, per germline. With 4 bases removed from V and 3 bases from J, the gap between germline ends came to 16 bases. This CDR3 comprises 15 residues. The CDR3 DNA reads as TGTGCCAGCAGCTCCCCGACTCTCCACAGCTACGAGCAGTACTTC. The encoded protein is CASSSPTLHSYEQYF.